This T cell receptor beta chain was sequenced during a study of T cell responses to AZD1222 COVID-19 vaccine. Study-wide results and limits: Targets within unmutated variant regions were reportedly found for nearly half of spike-specific TCRs. Clonal diversity may have been underestimated, and the donors were mostly white British, with more females than males.

Sequenced by immunoSEQ multiplex PCR; TCRdb stores in-frame clones only, minus some. The table shows 100,000 to 120,000 clones, with roughly 90% occurring only once. Concerning this clone: Its target is unknown.

Trimming removed 5 bases at V and 4 bases at J, with 8 bases between. The V gene's germline CDR1 is LGHDT and CDR2 YNNKEL (reference sequence). This CDR3 contains 12 residues. This TCR came from an adult in good health. The sample consisted of peripheral blood, taken on day 0 of AZD1222 vaccination. V is TRBV3-1 (or the pseudogene TRBV3-2) and J is TRBJ1-1; no clear D gene. The CDR3 bases are TGTGCCAGCAGCTACCAGAGCACTGAAGCTTTCTTT. It codes for CASSYQSTEAFF.